Listed here is a single T cell receptor beta chain. Its antigen is not known. Some clones are missing from TCRdb's copy, which holds only in-frame ones; the method was immunoSEQ multiplex PCR. The table shows tens of thousands of clones, with around 87% occurring only once. The data derive from a study of OX40 agonist ivuxolimab in advanced cancers. Study as a whole: Clinicians treated patients with ivuxolimab, an agonistic anti-OX40 (CD134) antibody. The study's findings and limits: Some of the lowest clonal expansion was seen in partial responders at 0.1-3.0 mg/kg. At 0.1 to 3.0 mg/kg, clonal expansion of CD4+ and CD8+ blood T cells had occurred by week 6.

V lost 7 bases to trimming and J lost 0 bases, with 7 bases between them. The CDR3 is 13 residues long. Per germline, CDR1 MNHNY and CDR2 SVGAGI (reference sequence). Sequencing was performed on CD4+ or CD8+ T cells sorted from blood, taken in a trial of the OX40 agonist ivuxolimab. This sequence was found in an adult with an advanced solid tumor such as melanoma, head and neck, liver or kidney cancer. The rearrangement joins TRBV6-6 to TRBJ2-1, with unresolved D. In DNA form, the CDR3 reads TGTGCCAGCAAACTAAGCTCCTACAATGAGCAGTTCTTC. This codes for CASKLSSYNEQFF.